This paragraph covers one TCR beta chain sequence. Germline CDR1 and CDR2: SGHTA and FQGNSA. CDR3 length equals 15 residues. This specimen belongs to a study of monozygotic twins with inflammatory bowel disease. From its re-call of the 5' RACE reads, TCRdb lists each CDR3 protein once, without DNA. In all, the sample yields 400,000 or so distinct CDR3 sequences. The sample comprised blood. This TCR came from a human donor with ulcerative colitis or Crohn's disease, or a healthy co-twin of an affected twin (not recorded which). The chain couples TRBV7-2 to TRBJ2-7; TCRdb's D gene call, TRBD2, goes unchecked for lack of DNA. CDR3 amino acids: CASSGALAGDYEQYF.